The TCR beta chain described here comes from a study of T cells after posttransplantation cyclophosphamide. The study's findings and limits: Later post-transplant blood repertoires were often dominated by donor CD8+ memory clones. After PTCy, TRB diversity resembled that of CNI/methotrexate controls. Tissue-infiltrating T cells from skin or gut overlapped little with blood T cells.

Using immunoSEQ multiplex PCR, the repertoire was profiled, and TCRdb retains in-frame clones only, with some absent. The profile shows about 28,000 clones, around 86% of them singletons. Points on this clone: Antigen unknown.

Peripheral blood was collected from the related graft donor on the marrow donation day. The CDR3 loop spans 14 amino acids. Germline-derived CDR1 and CDR2 are SNHLY and FYNNEI. With 5 bases removed from V and 6 bases from J, the gap between germline ends came to 17 bases. The sequence was obtained from a man aged 50 or older. Sequencing was done on a sample of PBMCs. The chain combines TRBV2 with TRBJ2-7, with a tentative D call TRBD2 (5 bases). DNA of the CDR3: TGTGCCAGCAGTCCGGCCCTAGAGGGTAGCGAGCAGTACTTC. Its protein product is CASSPALEGSEQYF. Together with reference TRBV2 and TRBJ2-7, the CDR3 gives the full variable domain: EPEVTQTPSHQVTQMGQEVILRCVPISNHLYFYWYRQILGQKVEFLVSFYNNEISEKSEIFDDQFSVERPDGSNFTLKIRSTKLEDSAMYFCASSPALEGSEQYFGPGTRLTVT.